Shown below are 21 T cell receptor beta chains from a single sample sequenced in a study of blood T cell repertoires in COVID-19. This table comes from immunoSEQ multiplex PCR, and its TCRdb copy is limited to in-frame clones, with some not included. This sample carries approximately 25,000 clones, 82% of them seen once, and the ten largest clones take 8.6%. The sequenced sample was peripheral blood. These TCRs come from a human donor in a cohort sampled during active COVID-19.

A single count supports this clone. The rearrangement uses TRBV7-3 and TRBJ2-7; TRBD2 matches at 7 bases. This CDR3 contains 17 residues. The J segment lost 2 bases and the V segment lost 1 base, leaving 11 bases of the junction unmatched. From germline, CDR1 is SGHTA and CDR2 FQGTGA. The CDR3 loop reads CASSLIAAVRGTYEQYF. CDR3 DNA: TGTGCCAGCAGCTTAATCGCCGCCGTGCGGGGGACCTACGAGCAGTACTTC.

The V and J genes are TRBV5-1 and TRBJ1-1; 9 nucleotides align to TRBD1. CDR1 is SGHRS and CDR2 is YFSETQ in the germline V gene. Trimming at V came to 1 base and at J to 5 bases, leaving 3 bases not matched to a gene. The CDR3 consists of 14 residues. The CDR3 DNA sequence: TGCGCCAGCAGCTTGACAGGGGGCGCAACTGAAGCTTTCTTT. This encodes CASSLTGGATEAFF.

The genes are TRBV7-2 and TRBJ2-5; unclear D gene. Germline loops: CDR1 SGHTA, CDR2 FQGNSA. The CDR3 covers 16 residues. Trimming left V 7 bases short and J 2 bases short, with 20 bases between. CDR3: CASTPAILFPQETQYF. As DNA, the CDR3 is TGTGCCAGCACCCCAGCGATCCTTTTCCCACAAGAGACCCAGTACTTC.

This sequence joins TRBV9 and TRBJ1-3; 7 bases match TRBD1. From germline, CDR1 is SGDLS and CDR2 YYNGEE. This CDR3 is built from 15 residues. The trim removed 2 bases at V and 0 bases at J, leaving 2 bases unmatched. Here the CDR3 reads CASSVTGASGNTIYF. In DNA form, the CDR3 reads TGTGCCAGCAGCGTTACAGGGGCCTCTGGAAACACCATATATTTT.

This sequence joins TRBV18 and TRBJ1-3; D might be TRBD1 (5 bases). Trimming cost V 6 bases and J 7 bases, with 13 bases left between them. The germline CDR1 and CDR2 sequences are KGHSH and LQKENI. CDR3 size: 13 residues. The CDR3 DNA reads as TGTGCCAGCTCGGTGGGGACTCGGAACACCATATATTTT. Protein: CASSVGTRNTIYF.

The chain couples TRBV10-3 to TRBJ2-1; 13 bases align to TRBD2. Trimming cost V 6 bases and J 6 bases; bases outside gene matches: 2. Germline V CDR1 and CDR2: ENHRY, SYGVKD. The CDR3 totals 14 residues. In nucleotides, the CDR3 is TGTGCCATCAGCGGGACTAGCGGGGCCAATGAGCAGTTCTTC. Translated: CAISGTSGANEQFF.

This chain connects TRBV14 to TRBJ2-7; 7 bases line up with TRBD1. The ends lost 4 bases at V and 4 bases at J; junction bases unmatched: 7. Per germline, CDR1 SGHDN and CDR2 FVKESK. This CDR3 region has 14 residues. The CDR3 coding sequence is TGTGCCAGCAGCCGGGGGCCAGGGGGTTACGAGCAGTACTTC. Protein sequence: CASSRGPGGYEQYF.

This clone was detected a few times. The chain uses TRBV7-3 and TRBJ1-1; no firm D call. V dropped 5 bases and J dropped 0 bases, with 7 bases sitting between them. CDR3 length equals 13 residues. Germline CDR1 SGHTA, CDR2 FQGTGA. The CDR3 is CASSPYLNTEAFF. CDR3 nucleotide sequence: TGTGCCAGCAGCCCCTACCTGAACACTGAAGCTTTCTTT.

The rearrangement links TRBV7-9 to TRBJ2-3; D unclear. Deletions cut 3 bases from V and 2 bases from J, with 12 bases between. Germline lookup yields CDR1 SEHNR and CDR2 FQNEAQ (reference sequence). The CDR3 consists of 15 residues. This CDR3 reads CASSFSPRNTDTQYF. CDR3 bases: TGTGCCAGCAGCTTCAGCCCCAGGAACACAGATACGCAGTATTTT.

The V call is TRBV19, the J call TRBJ2-3, with TRBD1 matching 11 bases. The ends lost 5 bases at V and 0 bases at J; junction bases unmatched: 4. The CDR3 contains 16 residues. Germline V lookup: CDR1 LNHDA, CDR2 SQIVND (reference sequence). This CDR3 reads CASSARDRGSTDTQYF. The CDR3 region has the DNA TGTGCCAGTAGTGCACGGGACAGGGGGAGCACAGATACGCAGTATTTT.

This clone appeared once. This chain uses TRBV5-4 with TRBJ1-2; 8 bases map to TRBD1. Germline V CDR1 and CDR2: SGHNT, YYREEE (reference sequence). CDR3 length: 13 residues. V shed 1 base, J shed 6 bases, and the junction held 2 bases outside the gene matches. The CDR3 sequence: CASSLTGGDGYTF. The CDR3, as DNA: TGTGCCAGCAGCTTGACAGGGGGGGATGGCTACACCTTC.

V gene TRBV11-2 combines with J gene TRBJ2-3; D not resolved. Trimming shortened V by 4 bases and J by 0 bases, and 2 bases separated the two germline ends. CDR3 length equals 12 residues. In germline, CDR1 is SGHAT, CDR2 FQNNGV. This CDR3 is CASSSSTDTQYF. CDR3 coding DNA: TGTGCCAGCAGCTCGAGCACAGATACGCAGTATTTT.

The rearrangement uses TRBV6-2 or TRBV6-3 and TRBJ1-5; 8 nucleotides line up with TRBD1. Germline CDR1 reads MNHEY; CDR2 reads SVGEGT. The CDR3 has 14 amino acids. V was pared by 5 bases and J by 4 bases, with 4 bases of the junction left unmatched. In DNA, the CDR3 is TGTGCCAGCAGTCGACAGGGGAAAAATCAGCCCCAGCATTTT. Translating it yields CASSRQGKNQPQHF.

The chain couples TRBV6-5 to TRBJ2-5; D ambiguous. V was shortened by 7 bases and J by 4 bases, with 13 bases between the two germline ends. The CDR3 is made up of 13 amino acids. CDR1 and CDR2 from the germline V gene are MNHEY and SVGAGI. The CDR3 nucleotides read TGTGCCAGCAATCGTAACAATCGAGAGACCCAGTACTTC. Residues: CASNRNNRETQYF.

The genes are TRBV7-3 and TRBJ2-1; 8 bases match TRBD2. The ends lost 2 bases at V and 6 bases at J; junction bases unmatched: 9. Per the germline V gene, CDR1 is SGHTA and CDR2 is FQGTGA. This CDR3 has 16 amino acids. The CDR3 region is CASSLGSAGEGNEQFF. CDR3 in DNA: TGTGCCAGCAGCTTAGGGTCAGCGGGAGAGGGCAATGAGCAGTTCTTC.

This clone was observed once. The CDR3 is CASSTTSLETQYF. CDR3 nucleotide sequence: TGTGCCAGCAGCACGACTAGCTTGGAGACCCAGTACTTC. V is TRBV7-8 and J is TRBJ2-5; 7 nucleotides line up with TRBD2. V gave up 5 bases and J gave up 5 bases; unmatched junction bases: 5. In germline, CDR1 is SGHVS, CDR2 FQNEAQ. This CDR3 is 13 amino acids long.

The V gene is TRBV10-3, the J gene TRBJ1-1; possible D gene TRBD1, 5 bases. The CDR3 spans 12 residues. Germline V gene sequence: CDR1 ENHRY, CDR2 SYGVKD. Trimming removed 6 bases from V and 2 bases from J, with 7 bases in between. CDR3: CAIRRGNTEAFF. CDR3 DNA: TGTGCCATCAGAAGGGGCAACACTGAAGCTTTCTTT.

The chain links TRBV5-5 to TRBJ1-1; D perhaps matches TRBD1 (5 bases). The CDR3 is 14 amino acids. Trimming removed 2 bases from V and 1 base from J, with 9 bases in between. Germline V CDR1 and CDR2: SGHKS, YYEKEE (reference sequence). The CDR3 loop is CASSFAGGNTEAFF. DNA for the CDR3: TGTGCCAGCAGCTTTGCGGGGGGGAACACTGAAGCTTTCTTT.

The chain has TRBV19 and TRBJ1-1; TRBD1 matches 7 bases. The V segment lost 1 base and the J segment 13 bases; nucleotides outside the gene matches: 18. Germline values: CDR1 LNHDA, CDR2 SQIVND (reference sequence). The CDR3 runs 16 residues. CDR3 protein: CASSIGSAQGITMVFF. CDR3 sequence (DNA): TGTGCCAGTAGTATAGGATCGGCACAGGGGATTACAATGGTTTTCTTT. The full variable domain, its missing parts supplied by reference TRBV19 and TRBJ1-1, is DGGITQSPKYLFRKEGQNVTLSCEQNLNHDAMYWYRQDPGQGLRLIYYSQIVNDFQKGDIAEGYSVSREKKESFPLTVTSAQKNPTAFYLCASSIGSAQGITMVFFGQGTRLTVV.

The chain carries TRBV5-4 and TRBJ2-7; a weak D match, TRBD1 (6 bases). V was cut by 4 bases and J by 3 bases, with 8 bases left in between. CDR3 length: 12 residues. The V gene's germline CDR1 is SGHNT and CDR2 YYREEE (reference sequence). Here the CDR3 reads CASSKDSYEQYF. The CDR3 nucleotides read TGTGCCAGCAGCAAGGACAGCTACGAGCAGTACTTC. Looking up the rest from reference TRBV5-4 and TRBJ2-7 gives the full variable domain: ETGVTQSPTHLIKTRGQQVTLRCSSQSGHNTVSWYQQALGQGPQFIFQYYREEENGRGNFPPRFSGLQFPNYSSELNVNALELDDSALYLCASSKDSYEQYFGPGTRLTVT.

The rearrangement uses TRBV5-1 and TRBJ1-2; D remains ambiguous. Trimming removed 1 base at V and 2 bases at J, with 6 bases between. Germline values: CDR1 SGHRS, CDR2 YFSETQ. The CDR3 is 13 amino acids. The CDR3 nucleotides are TGCGCCAGCAGCTTGAGCCCGAACTATGGCTACACCTTC. Its protein product is CASSLSPNYGYTF.